This T cell receptor (beta chain) was sequenced during a study of shared clonotypes between healthy human individuals. Trimming removed 4 bases at V and 8 bases at J, with 12 bases between. CDR1 and CDR2 (germline): SGHNT, YYREEE (reference sequence). CDR3 length: 12 residues. Concerning this clone: Antigen unknown.

Notes on the study in general: Shared across a handful of donors were roughly 5% of the naive CD4 clonotypes.

The run depth of the assay was deep. Genomic DNA per cell subset filled all wells of several immunoSEQ plates. Replicate PCRs for sorted subsets used 200 ng DNA; this equaled some 30,000 T cell genomes. Assay: immunoSEQ multiplex PCR; the TCRdb copy retains only in-frame clones and omits some. This table has approximately 1.9 million clones, just over 90% appearing once. The naive CD8 population came from CD45RO-negative cells selected for CCR7, without terminally differentiated effector memory CD45RA+ cells. The receptor comes from a man between 18 and 35 years old in good health. Some clones in this sample may be carry-over from other donors' samples. The sequencing sample was made of naive CD8+ T cells from PBMCs. The chain combines TRBV5-4 with TRBJ1-1; D possibly corresponds to TRBD1 (5 bases). In DNA form, the CDR3 reads TGTGCCAGCAGCACCCAACGGGGGGAAGCTTTCTTT. As protein: CASSTQRGEAFF.